This T cell receptor (beta chain) was obtained from a study of PD-1 blockade in classical Hodgkin lymphoma. Method: immunoSEQ multiplex PCR; TCRdb's copy keeps in-frame clones and lacks some. The repertoire holds around 90,000 clones, with around 80% as singletons. The CDR3 is 14 residues long. The trim removed 4 bases at V and 7 bases at J, leaving 9 bases unmatched. Germline lookup yields CDR1 SGHTA and CDR2 FQGTGA. Time point reported: cycle 4 day 1 (C4D1), after around six weeks of nivolumab. All patients experienced relapse after autologous stem cell transplantation, and brentuximab vedotin exposure was variable.

The source of this sequence is a human donor with classical Hodgkin lymphoma. The V and J genes are TRBV7-3 and TRBJ1-1; 7 positions agree with TRBD1. Sequenced material: peripheral blood mononuclear cells (PBMCs), taken before the fourth cycle of nivolumab. This chain's CDR3 is CASSWRDRSNEAFF. CDR3 DNA sequence: TGTGCCAGCAGCTGGCGGGACAGATCAAATGAAGCTTTCTTT.